Below, 11 T cell receptor beta chains from the same sample are listed, as sequenced in a study of blood T cell repertoires in COVID-19. Method: immunoSEQ multiplex PCR; TCRdb's copy keeps in-frame clones and lacks some. Of a few hundred thousand clones in the sample, over 75% were seen once. Specimen: PBMCs or T cells enriched from blood (not recorded which). These receptors were obtained from a woman in her twenties or thirties who had recovered from COVID-19.

This clone was detected once. This sequence joins TRBV28 and TRBJ2-5; tentative D call: TRBD2 (7 bases). The CDR3 sequence is 16 residues long. In germline, CDR1 is MDHEN, CDR2 SYDVKM. Trimming removed 6 bases at V and 4 bases at J, with 21 bases between. This CDR3 reads CASSQPGGLNRETQYF. The CDR3 DNA sequence: TGTGCCAGCAGCCAACCCGGGGGGCTAAATAGAGAGACCCAGTACTTC.

The V call is TRBV7-2, the J call TRBJ2-3; D is undetermined. Germline V gene data show CDR1 as SGHTA and CDR2 as FQGNSA. This CDR3 region has 14 residues. Deletions cut 5 bases from V and 1 base from J, with 10 bases between. CDR3 sequence (DNA): TGTGCCAGCAGCCTAACCCCGGGCACAGATACGCAGTATTTT. Translated, it gives CASSLTPGTDTQYF. Together with reference TRBV7-2 and TRBJ2-3, the CDR3 gives the full variable domain: GAGVSQSPSNKVTEKGKDVELRCDPISGHTALYWYRQSLGQGLEFLIYFQGNSAPDKSGLPSDRFSAERTGGSVSTLTIQRTQQEDSAVYLCASSLTPGTDTQYFGPGTRLTVL.

CDR3 loop: CASTSGVYGYTF. CDR3 nucleotides: TGTGCCAGCACCTCAGGGGTCTATGGCTACACCTTC. The rearrangement joins TRBV28 to TRBJ1-2, with D perhaps matching TRBD1 (6 bases). Germline assignment: CDR1 MDHEN and CDR2 SYDVKM. This CDR3 is built from 12 residues. V lost 7 bases and J 4 bases, leaving 10 bases between the germline ends.

This chain connects TRBV20-1 to TRBJ1-3; TRBD1 agrees at 7 bases. The CDR3 runs to 14 residues. Per germline, CDR1 DFQATT and CDR2 SNEGSKA (reference sequence). V gave up 3 bases and J gave up 4 bases; unmatched junction bases: 6. In DNA form, the CDR3 reads TGCAGTGCTAGTGACAGGGTGGACGGAAACACCATATATTTT. Translated: CSASDRVDGNTIYF.

The chain is built from TRBV12-3 or TRBV12-4 and TRBJ2-2; D gene unclear. This CDR3 region has 11 residues. The V end lost 6 bases, the J end lost 10 bases, and 9 bases lay between the germline ends. The DNA for the CDR3 is TGTGCCAGCAGCCCCTCGTCGGAGCTGTTTTTT. It specifies CASSPSSELFF.

The chain links TRBV19 to TRBJ1-3; 8 bases agree with TRBD1. Germline-derived CDR1 and CDR2 are LNHDA and SQIVND (reference sequence). The CDR3 loop spans 15 amino acids. With 7 bases clipped from V and 7 bases from J, the junction kept 12 bases outside the gene matches. The chain's CDR3 is CASISGTGSRNTIYF. As DNA, the CDR3 is TGTGCCAGTATCTCCGGGACAGGATCGAGGAACACCATATATTTT. The full variable domain, completed using reference TRBV19 and TRBJ1-3, is DGGITQSPKYLFRKEGQNVTLSCEQNLNHDAMYWYRQDPGQGLRLIYYSQIVNDFQKGDIAEGYSVSREKKESFPLTVTSAQKNPTAFYLCASISGTGSRNTIYFGEGSWLTVV.

The rearrangement uses TRBV27 and TRBJ2-7; D possibly corresponds to TRBD1 (5 bases). Trimming took off 5 bases at V and 5 bases at J, with 13 bases between the two ends. The germline CDR1 and CDR2 sequences are MNHEY and SMNVEV (reference sequence). This CDR3 spans 13 amino acids. CDR3 loop: CASSLKWGHEQYF. The CDR3 DNA reads TGTGCCAGCAGTCTCAAATGGGGCCACGAGCAGTACTTC.

This clone was detected only a few times. This chain links TRBV29-1 with TRBJ2-3; TRBD1 matches 7 bases. This CDR3 contains 15 residues. Trimming removed 4 bases from V and 2 bases from J; junction bases left unmatched: 9. Looked up from germline, CDR1 is SQVTM and CDR2 is ANQGSEA. The CDR3 spells CSVGTGGHITDTQYF. In DNA, the CDR3 is TGCAGCGTTGGGACAGGTGGTCATATCACAGATACGCAGTATTTT.

This rearrangement joins TRBV5-1 to TRBJ1-5; a weak D match, TRBD1 (5 bases). The CDR3 is 15 amino acids. Germline V gene lookup returns CDR1 SGHRS and CDR2 YFSETQ. Trimming shortened V by 4 bases and J by 5 bases, and 16 bases separated the two germline ends. For the CDR3, the DNA is TGCGCCAGCAGCCTCCAGGGAGGAGGGGATCAGCCCCAGCATTTT. It translates to CASSLQGGGDQPQHF.

V usage is TRBV7-9 and J usage is TRBJ2-2; possible D gene TRBD2, 5 bases. The V gene's germline CDR1 is SEHNR and CDR2 FQNEAQ (reference sequence). The CDR3 loop spans 19 amino acids. V shed 5 bases and J shed 4 bases, with 26 bases lying between them. The CDR3 reads CASSRRFTRNRTGTGELFF. The CDR3 coding sequence is TGTGCCAGCAGCAGACGGTTCACCCGGAATAGGACTGGCACCGGGGAGCTGTTTTTT.

The chain recombines TRBV7-2 with TRBJ1-2; 9 bases are shared with TRBD1. This CDR3 is built from 14 residues. Trimming at V came to 6 bases and at J to 8 bases, leaving 10 bases not matched to a gene. Germline-derived CDR1 and CDR2 are SGHTA and FQGNSA. The CDR3 reads CASRPQTGGFGYTF. The CDR3 bases are TGTGCCAGCAGACCCCAGACAGGGGGTTTCGGCTACACCTTC.